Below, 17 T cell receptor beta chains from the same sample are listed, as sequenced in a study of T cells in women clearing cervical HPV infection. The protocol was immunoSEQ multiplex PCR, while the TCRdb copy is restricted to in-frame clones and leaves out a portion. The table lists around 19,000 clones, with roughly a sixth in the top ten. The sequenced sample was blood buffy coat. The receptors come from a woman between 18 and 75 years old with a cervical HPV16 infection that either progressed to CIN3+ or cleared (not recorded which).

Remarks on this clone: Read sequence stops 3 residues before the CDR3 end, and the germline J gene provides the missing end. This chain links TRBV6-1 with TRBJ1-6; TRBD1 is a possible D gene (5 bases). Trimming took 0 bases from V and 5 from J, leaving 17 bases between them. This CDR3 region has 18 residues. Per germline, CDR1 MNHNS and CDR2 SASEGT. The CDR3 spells CASSEALQGRTDNSPLHF. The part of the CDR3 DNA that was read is TGTGCCAGCAGTGAAGCGCTTCAGGGTCGAACAGATAATTCACCC.

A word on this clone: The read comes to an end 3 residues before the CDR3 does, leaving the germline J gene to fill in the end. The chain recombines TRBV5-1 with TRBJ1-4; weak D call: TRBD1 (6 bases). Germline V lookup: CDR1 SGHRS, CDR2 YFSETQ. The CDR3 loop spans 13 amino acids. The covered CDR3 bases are TGCGCCAGCAGCTTTACGAGACAGGCCCAA. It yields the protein CASSFTRQAQ. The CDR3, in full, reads CASSFTRQAQLFF.

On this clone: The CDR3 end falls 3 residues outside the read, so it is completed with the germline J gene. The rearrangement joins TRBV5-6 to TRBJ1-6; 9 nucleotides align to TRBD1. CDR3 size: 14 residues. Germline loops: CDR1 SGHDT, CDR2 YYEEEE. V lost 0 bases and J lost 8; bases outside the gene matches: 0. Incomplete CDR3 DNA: TGTGCCAGCAGCTTGGGGACAGGGGATTCACCC. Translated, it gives CASSLGTGDSP. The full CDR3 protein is CASSLGTGDSPLHF.

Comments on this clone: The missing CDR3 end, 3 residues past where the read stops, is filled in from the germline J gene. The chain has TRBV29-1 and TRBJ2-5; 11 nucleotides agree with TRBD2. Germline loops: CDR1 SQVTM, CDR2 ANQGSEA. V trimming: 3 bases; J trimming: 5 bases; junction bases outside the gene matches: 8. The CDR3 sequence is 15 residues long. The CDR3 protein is CSVDGIAGGRETQYF. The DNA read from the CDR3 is TGCAGCGTTGATGGGATAGCGGGGGGGCGGGAGACC.

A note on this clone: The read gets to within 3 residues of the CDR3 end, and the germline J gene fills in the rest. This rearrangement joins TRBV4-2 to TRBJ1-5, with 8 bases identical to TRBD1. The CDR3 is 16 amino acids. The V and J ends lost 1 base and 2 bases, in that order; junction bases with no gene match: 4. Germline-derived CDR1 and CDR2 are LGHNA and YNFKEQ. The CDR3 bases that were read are TGTGCCAGCAGCCAAGTTGAGACAGGGGGCAATCAGCCC. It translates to CASSQVETGGNQP. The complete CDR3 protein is CASSQVETGGNQPQHF.

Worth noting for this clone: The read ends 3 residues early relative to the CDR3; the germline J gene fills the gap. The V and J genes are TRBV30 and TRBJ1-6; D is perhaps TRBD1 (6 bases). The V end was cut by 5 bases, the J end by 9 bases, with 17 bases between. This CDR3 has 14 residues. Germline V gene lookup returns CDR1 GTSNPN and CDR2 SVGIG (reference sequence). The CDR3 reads CAWGASTGFSPLHF. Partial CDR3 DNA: TGTGCCTGGGGGGCTAGTACAGGGTTTTCACCC.

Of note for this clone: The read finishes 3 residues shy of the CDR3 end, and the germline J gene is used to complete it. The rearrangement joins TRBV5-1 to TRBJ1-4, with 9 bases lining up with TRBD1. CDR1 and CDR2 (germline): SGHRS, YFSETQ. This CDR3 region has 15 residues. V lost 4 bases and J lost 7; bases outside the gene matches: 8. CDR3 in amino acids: CASSLTGGGSEKLFF. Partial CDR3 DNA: TGCGCCAGCAGCCTCACAGGGGGCGGAAGTGAAAAA. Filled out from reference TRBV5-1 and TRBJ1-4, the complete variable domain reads KAGVTQTPRYLIKTRGQQVTLSCSPISGHRSVSWYQQTPGQGLQFLFEYFSETQRNKGNFPGRFSGRQFSNSRSEMNVSTLELGDSALYLCASSLTGGGSEKLFFGSGTQLSVL.

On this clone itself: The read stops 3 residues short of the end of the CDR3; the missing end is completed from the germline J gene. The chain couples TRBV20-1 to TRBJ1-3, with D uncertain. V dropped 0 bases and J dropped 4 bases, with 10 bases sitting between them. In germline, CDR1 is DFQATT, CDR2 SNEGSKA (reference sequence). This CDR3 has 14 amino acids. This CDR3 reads CSARDLAGGNTIYF. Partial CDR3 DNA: TGCAGTGCTAGAGATCTTGCGGGGGGAAACACC.

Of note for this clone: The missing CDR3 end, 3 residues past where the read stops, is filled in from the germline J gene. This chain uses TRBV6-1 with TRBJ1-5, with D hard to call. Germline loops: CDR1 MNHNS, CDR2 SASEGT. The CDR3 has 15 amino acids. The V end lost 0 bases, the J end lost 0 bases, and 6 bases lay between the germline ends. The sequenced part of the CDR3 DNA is TGTGCCAGCAGTGAAGCGAGCTATAGCAATCAGCCC. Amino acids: CASSEASYSNQP. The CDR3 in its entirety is CASSEASYSNQPQHF.

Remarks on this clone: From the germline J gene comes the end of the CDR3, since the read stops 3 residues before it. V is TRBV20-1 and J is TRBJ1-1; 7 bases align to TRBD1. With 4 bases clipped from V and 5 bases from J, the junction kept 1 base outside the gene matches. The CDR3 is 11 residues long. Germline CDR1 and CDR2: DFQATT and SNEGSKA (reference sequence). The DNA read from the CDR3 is TGCAGTGCTACAGGGGGAACTGAA. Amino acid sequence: CSATGGTE. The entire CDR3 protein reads CSATGGTEAFF.

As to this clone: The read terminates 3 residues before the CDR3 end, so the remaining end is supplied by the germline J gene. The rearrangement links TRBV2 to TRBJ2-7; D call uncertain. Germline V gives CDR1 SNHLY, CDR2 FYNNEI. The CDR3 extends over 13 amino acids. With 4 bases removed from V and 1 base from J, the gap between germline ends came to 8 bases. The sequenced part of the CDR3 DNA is TGTGCCAGCAGTGTTGGGCCTTCCTACGAG. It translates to CASSVGPSYE. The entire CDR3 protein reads CASSVGPSYEQYF.

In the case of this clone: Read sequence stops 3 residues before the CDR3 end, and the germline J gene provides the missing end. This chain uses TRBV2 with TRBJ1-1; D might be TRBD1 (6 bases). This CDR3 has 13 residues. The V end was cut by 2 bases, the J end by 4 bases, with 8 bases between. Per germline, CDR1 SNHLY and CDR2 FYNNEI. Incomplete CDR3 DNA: TGTGCCAGCAGTGAACAGGGGAGCACTGAA. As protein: CASSEQGSTE. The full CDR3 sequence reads CASSEQGSTEAFF.

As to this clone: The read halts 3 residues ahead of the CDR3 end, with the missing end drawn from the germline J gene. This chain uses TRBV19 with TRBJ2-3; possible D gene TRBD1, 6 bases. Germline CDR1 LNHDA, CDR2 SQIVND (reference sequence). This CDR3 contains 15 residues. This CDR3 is CASSIVGAGEQPQYF. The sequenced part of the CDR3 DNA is TGTGCCAGTAGTATCGTCGGTGCAGGGGAGCAGCCG.

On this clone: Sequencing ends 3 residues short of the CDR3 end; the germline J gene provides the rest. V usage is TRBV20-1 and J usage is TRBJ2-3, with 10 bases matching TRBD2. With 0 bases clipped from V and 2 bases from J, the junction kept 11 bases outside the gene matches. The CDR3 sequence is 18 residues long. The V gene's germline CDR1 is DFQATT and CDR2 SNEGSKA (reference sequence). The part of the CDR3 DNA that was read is TGCAGTGCTAGAGATCCGCATAGCGGGGGGACCAACACAGATACG. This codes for CSARDPHSGGTNTDT. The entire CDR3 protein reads CSARDPHSGGTNTDTQYF.

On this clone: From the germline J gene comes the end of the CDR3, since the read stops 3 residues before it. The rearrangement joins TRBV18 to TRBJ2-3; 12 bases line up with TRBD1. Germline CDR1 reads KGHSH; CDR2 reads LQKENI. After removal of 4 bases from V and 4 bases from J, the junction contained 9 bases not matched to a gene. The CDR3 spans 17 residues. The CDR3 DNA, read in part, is TGTGCCAGCTCACGATGGGCGGGACAGGGGGCTCCAGATACG. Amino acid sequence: CASSRWAGQGAPDT. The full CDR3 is CASSRWAGQGAPDTQYF. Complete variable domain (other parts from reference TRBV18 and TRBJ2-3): NAGVMQNPRHLVRRRGQEARLRCSPMKGHSHVYWYRQLPEEGLKFMVYLQKENIIDESGMPKERFSAEFPKEGPSILRIQQVVRGDSAAYFCASSRWAGQGAPDTQYFGPGTRLTVL.

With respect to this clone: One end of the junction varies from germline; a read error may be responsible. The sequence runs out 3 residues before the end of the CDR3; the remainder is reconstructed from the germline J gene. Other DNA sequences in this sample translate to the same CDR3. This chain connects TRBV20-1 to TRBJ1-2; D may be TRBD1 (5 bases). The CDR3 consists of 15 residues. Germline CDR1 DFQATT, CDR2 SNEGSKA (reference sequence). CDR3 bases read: TGCAGTGCTAGAAACCCGGGAGGGGCTAACTATGGT. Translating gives CSARNPGGANYG. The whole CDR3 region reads CSARNPGGANYGYTF.

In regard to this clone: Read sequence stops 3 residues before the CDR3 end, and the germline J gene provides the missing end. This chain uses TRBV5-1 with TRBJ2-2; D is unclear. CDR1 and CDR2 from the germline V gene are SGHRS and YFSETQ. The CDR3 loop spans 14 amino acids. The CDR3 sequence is CASGPTGQSEKLFF. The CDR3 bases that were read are TGCGCCAGCGGGCCCACTGGGCAGTCAGAAAAG.